This T cell receptor beta chain derives from a study of technical replicates of blood from a few donors (TCRdb year 2017). From the germline V gene, CDR1 is SNHLY and CDR2 is FYNNEI. The cysteine opens and the phenylalanine closes a CDR3 of 16 amino acids. Only the CDR3 portion is preserved as DNA: 48 bases, with reading frame beginning at the first base. V trim: 2 bases; J trim: 6 bases; unmatched bases: 12. Regarding this clone: It lacks a known antigen. No base quality values were provided; no much bigger clone lies one nucleotide off.

Libraries were built with the immunoSEQ multiplex PCR assay. TCRdb carries this immuneACCESS record with in-frame sequences only. Its versions omit some clonotypes, under half of them owing to an unresolved V gene in the studies checked, with the rest unexplained. The sample records over 70,000 clones, around 96% of which are singletons. Together, the top ten hold under 0.5% of the sample. The TCR was taken from a human donor in good health. The sequence joins TRBV2 to TRBJ2-7, and TRBD1 aligns with 8 junction nucleotides. The sample consisted of T cells isolated from PBMCs. The CDR3 reads CASSETRQGRKGEQYF. In nucleotide form, the sequence is TGTGCCAGCAGTGAAACCAGACAGGGGCGGAAGGGCGAGCAGTACTTC.